A single sample gave rise to the 18 T cell receptor beta chains below, sequenced in a study of T cells after yellow fever vaccination. MiXCR, run by TCRdb on the 5' RACE reads, gives a single entry per CDR3 protein. Seen here are 120,000 or so distinct CDR3 sequences, about 8.4% observed once, and the top ten hold 30% to 40%. The input for sequencing was CD8+ T cells sorted from PBMCs, taken on the day of the yellow fever booster vaccination. These receptors originate from a man between 18 and 35 years old who received the YFV17D yellow fever vaccine.

The sample holds a few counts of this clonotype. The chain combines TRBV6-2 or TRBV6-3 with TRBJ2-7; either TRBD1 or TRBD2 may supply D (5 bases each). The CDR3 contains 12 residues. The germline V gene has CDR1 MNHEY and CDR2 SVGEGT. Trimming cost V 3 bases and J 4 bases, with 7 bases left between them. The CDR3 reads CASSYEGYEQYV. CDR3 sequence (DNA): TGTGCCAGCAGTTATGAGGGGTACGAGCAGTACGTC.

This clonotype has a single count. The rearrangement uses TRBV4-1 and TRBJ1-5; TRBD1 aligns across 7 bases. The CDR3 totals 16 residues. Germline CDR1 MGHRA, CDR2 YSYEKL. With V trimmed by 3 bases and J by 4 bases, 9 bases remained unmatched. The CDR3 sequence is CASSHQQGNGNQPQHF. In DNA, the CDR3 is TGCGCCAGCAGCCATCAACAGGGGAATGGAAATCAGCCCCAGCATTTT.

The chain has TRBV6-5 and TRBJ1-4, with D tentatively TRBD1 (6 bases). The germline gives CDR1 MNHEY, CDR2 SVGAGI. V dropped 6 bases and J dropped 6 bases, with 17 bases sitting between them. The CDR3 has 15 residues. The CDR3, as DNA: TGTGCCAGCAGCGCGACGGGGGGGCCATATGAAAAACTGTTTTTT. It specifies CASSATGGPYEKLFF.

The table lists this clonotype with a few counts. The chain combines TRBV6-6 with TRBJ2-1; TRBD2 is a possible D gene (5 bases). CDR1 MNHNY and CDR2 SVGAGI come from the germline V gene (reference sequence). Trimming pared 0 bases from V and 0 bases from J, leaving 9 bases between. There are 16 residues in the CDR3. DNA of the CDR3: TGTGCCAGCAGTTACTCGACGGGGAGCTCCTACAATGAGCAGTTCTTC. It is translated as CASSYSTGSSYNEQFF.

The J gene is TRBJ1-2, the V gene TRBV5-4; 11 bases agree with TRBD1. This CDR3 comprises 15 residues. J was trimmed by 5 bases and V by 1 base; bases with no gene match: 4. Germline V gene data show CDR1 as SGHNT and CDR2 as YYREEE (reference sequence). This CDR3 is CASSLRGDRGYGYTF. CDR3 DNA sequence: TGTGCCAGCAGCTTGAGAGGGGACAGGGGGTATGGCTACACCTTC.

This chain joins TRBV7-8 and TRBJ2-5; possibly TRBD2 for D (6 bases). The CDR3 spans 15 residues. CDR1 and CDR2 from the germline V gene are SGHVS and FQNEAQ. Between the trimmed V and J ends, which lost 4 bases and 0 bases, there was a span of 12 bases. The DNA for the CDR3 is TGTGCCAGCAGCTCTCAACGGGGGTACCAAGAGACCCAGTACTTC. Translation: CASSSQRGYQETQYF.

This clonotype was detected a few times. The CDR3 sequence is CASSQDYSGGAYNEQFF. The DNA for the CDR3 is TGTGCCAGCAGCCAAGATTATAGCGGGGGGGCCTACAATGAGCAGTTCTTC. This chain links TRBV4-2 with TRBJ2-1, with 11 bases aligning to TRBD2. V dropped 0 bases and J dropped 2; count of bases not matched to a gene: 3. CDR3 length: 17 residues. Germline V gives CDR1 LGHNA, CDR2 YNFKEQ.

The rearrangement joins TRBV27 to TRBJ2-5; maybe TRBD1 (6 bases). Per the germline V gene, CDR1 is MNHEY and CDR2 is SMNVEV (reference sequence). The CDR3 loop spans 13 amino acids. V was shortened by 6 bases and J by 2 bases, with 10 bases between the two germline ends. CDR3 nucleotides: TGTGCCAGCAGCGAACAGGGACAAGAGACCCAGTACTTC. Translation: CASSEQGQETQYF.

This clonotype appeared many times. The V call is TRBV12-3 or TRBV12-4, the J call TRBJ2-3; TRBD2 matches 12 bases. There are 13 residues in the CDR3. Losses at the gene ends were 4 bases for V and 12 bases for J; bases not matched to a gene: 5. Written as DNA, the CDR3 is TGTGCCAGCAGTTCGACTAGCGGGGGCCATCAGTATTTT. It specifies CASSSTSGGHQYF.

This clonotype was recorded many times. The chain combines TRBV4-1 with TRBJ2-7, with 8 positions matching TRBD1. V gave up 4 bases and J gave up 4 bases; unmatched junction bases: 6. This CDR3 is built from 14 residues. Germline V gene sequence: CDR1 MGHRA, CDR2 YSYEKL. The CDR3 nucleotides are TGCGCCAGCAGCCCCCGGACAGGGATATACGAGCAGTACTTC. As protein: CASSPRTGIYEQYF.

This clonotype was picked up a small number of times. The chain has TRBV7-2 and TRBJ2-1; 8 nucleotides align to TRBD2. V shed 0 bases and J 4 bases; nucleotides not matched to a gene: 11. This CDR3 contains 18 residues. Per germline, CDR1 SGHTA and CDR2 FQGNSA. The CDR3, as DNA: TGTGCCAGCAGCTTAGCTCGCAGCGGGGGTTCCCTATACAATGAGCAGTTCTTC. This sequence encodes CASSLARSGGSLYNEQFF.

V gene TRBV7-9 combines with J gene TRBJ2-7; tentative D call: TRBD1 (7 bases). The CDR3 is 16 amino acids. Germline V gene sequence: CDR1 SEHNR, CDR2 FQNEAQ (reference sequence). The V and J ends lost 4 bases and 3 bases respectively, with 19 bases between them. CDR3 sequence (DNA): TGTGCCAGCAGCTCTGGACCGACAGGGAGGTTCTACGAGCAGTACTTC. Amino acids: CASSSGPTGRFYEQYF. Full variable domain (rest looked up from reference TRBV7-9 and TRBJ2-7): DTGVSQNPRHKITKRGQNVTFRCDPISEHNRLYWYRQTLGQGPEFLTYFQNEAQLEKSRLLSDRFSAERPKGSFSTLEIQRTEQGDSAMYLCASSSGPTGRFYEQYFGPGTRLTVT.

The chain joins TRBV12-3 or TRBV12-4 to TRBJ1-2; 7 bases line up with TRBD1. This CDR3 spans 15 amino acids. V dropped 5 bases and J dropped 0; count of bases not matched to a gene: 6. CDR3 nucleotide sequence: TGTGCCAGCAGTCAGGACAGGCGAACTAACTATGGCTACACCTTC. Protein: CASSQDRRTNYGYTF.

This clonotype has ten or more counts. The V call is TRBV7-2, the J call TRBJ1-2, with D maybe TRBD1 (5 bases). In germline, CDR1 is SGHTA, CDR2 FQGNSA. This CDR3 has 17 amino acids. The V end was cut by 5 bases, the J end by 2 bases, with 21 bases between. The DNA for the CDR3 is TGTGCCAGCAGCCCGTTCGGGGGTGAAGGATCCAACTATGGCTACACCTTC. As protein: CASSPFGGEGSNYGYTF.

V and J are TRBV29-1 and TRBJ2-3; D perhaps matches TRBD2 (5 bases). Per germline, CDR1 SQVTM and CDR2 ANQGSEA. Trimming removed 2 bases from V and 4 bases from J, with 10 bases in between. This CDR3 comprises 13 residues. CDR3 loop: CSVEKEAADTQYF. CDR3 DNA: TGCAGCGTTGAAAAGGAGGCCGCAGATACGCAGTATTTT.

There are many counts of this clonotype. The chain couples TRBV4-2 to TRBJ2-7; tentative D call: TRBD2 (7 bases). Looked up from germline, CDR1 is LGHNA and CDR2 is YNFKEQ. Trimming stripped 3 bases from V and 1 base from J, with 16 bases between. The CDR3 runs 16 residues. The CDR3 nucleotides are TGTGCCAGCAGCCAGAGAGGGGGGGCGATATCCTACGAGCAGTACTTC. It specifies CASSQRGGAISYEQYF.

The chain links TRBV30 to TRBJ2-6, with D hard to call. Deletions cut 0 bases from V and 5 bases from J, with 8 bases between. Germline V gene data show CDR1 as GTSNPN and CDR2 as SVGIG (reference sequence). CDR3 length: 14 amino acids. The CDR3 loop is CAWSVPARANVLTF. CDR3 bases: TGTGCCTGGAGTGTACCAGCTCGGGCCAACGTCCTGACTTTC.

This chain connects TRBV7-2 to TRBJ2-5; D is possibly TRBD2 (5 bases). CDR3 size: 15 residues. CDR1 is SGHTA, CDR2 FQGNSA, per germline. The V gene lost 0 bases and the J gene lost 7 bases, with 15 bases spanning the gap. CDR3 bases: TGTGCCAGCAGCTTAGCCGCTTGGGTTAGCGCGACCCAGTACTTC. It codes for CASSLAAWVSATQYF.